Listed below are T cell receptor beta chains from one sample, sequenced in a study of blood T cells in healthy people across ages. TCRdb analysed the 5' RACE reads with MiXCR anew, one entry per CDR3 protein. The sample contains 1,500,000 or so distinct CDR3 sequences, around 59% of which appear only once. Sequencing used blood. The source of these receptors is a man aged 18-30 years in good health. Both conserved end residues are part of each CDR3. A D gene is named only where the DNA matches it firmly. Not all rows give a size; the values are once, few, many and, for expanded clones, a class.

clone_size: -
v_call: TRBV19
j_call: TRBJ2-7
d_call: -
cdr3_aa: CASTPQGGFSYEQYF
cdr3_nt: TGTGCCAGTACCCCTCAGGGGGGCTTCTCCTACGAGCAGTACTTC

clone_size: -
v_call: TRBV6-5
j_call: TRBJ2-5
d_call: TRBD1
cdr3_aa: CASSYGTGDKAETQYF
cdr3_nt: TGTGCCAGCAGTTACGGGACAGGGGATAAAGCGGAGACCCAGTACTTC

clone_size: -
v_call: TRBV28
j_call: TRBJ2-2
d_call: -
cdr3_aa: CASSFRGVRTGELFF
cdr3_nt: TGTGCCAGCAGTTTCAGGGGCGTCCGGACCGGGGAGCTGTTTTTT

clone_size: -
v_call: TRBV7-9
j_call: TRBJ1-4
d_call: -
cdr3_aa: CASSFPGRPLEKLFF
cdr3_nt: TGTGCCAGCAGCTTCCCGGGGCGGCCCTTGGAAAAACTGTTTTTT

clone_size: few
v_call: TRBV7-2
j_call: TRBJ2-1
d_call: -
cdr3_aa: CASSPIAGTYNEQFF
cdr3_nt: TGTGCCAGCAGCCCAATAGCCGGAACCTACAATGAGCAGTTCTTC

clone_size: few
v_call: TRBV29-1
j_call: TRBJ1-2
d_call: TRBD1
cdr3_aa: CSVEMDRGRRGYTF
cdr3_nt: TGCAGCGTTGAAATGGACAGGGGGCGACGGGGCTACACCTTC

clone_size: -
v_call: TRBV7-2
j_call: TRBJ1-5
d_call: -
cdr3_aa: CASSNSLGRNNQPRHF
cdr3_nt: TGTGCCAGCAGCAACAGTCTAGGAAGAAACAATCAGCCCCGGCATTTT

clone_size: -
v_call: TRBV6-5
j_call: TRBJ2-7
d_call: TRBD1
cdr3_aa: CASSTGQGVHGQYF
cdr3_nt: TGTGCCAGCAGTACGGGACAGGGCGTCCATGGGCAGTACTTC

clone_size: -
v_call: TRBV7-6
j_call: TRBJ2-1
d_call: TRBD2
cdr3_aa: CASSPQTSGRMGEQFF
cdr3_nt: TGTGCCAGCAGCCCCCAGACTAGCGGGAGGATGGGTGAGCAGTTCTTC

clone_size: few
v_call: TRBV5-6
j_call: TRBJ2-3
d_call: -
cdr3_aa: CASSLGGGPTDTQYF
cdr3_nt: TGTGCCAGCAGCTTGGGGGGGGGCCCCACAGATACGCAGTATTTT

clone_size: -
v_call: TRBV7-9
j_call: TRBJ2-1
d_call: -
cdr3_aa: CASSGLAQFF
cdr3_nt: TGTGCCAGCAGCGGCCTTGCGCAGTTCTTC

clone_size: -
v_call: TRBV25-1
j_call: TRBJ1-1
d_call: TRBD1
cdr3_aa: CASSASTGEAFF
cdr3_nt: TGTGCCAGCAGTGCCTCGACAGGGGAAGCTTTCTTT

clone_size: few
v_call: TRBV6-5
j_call: TRBJ1-6
d_call: TRBD1
cdr3_aa: CASSPLGQGMSPLHF
cdr3_nt: TGTGCCAGCAGTCCCTTGGGACAGGGGATGTCACCCCTCCACTTT

clone_size: -
v_call: TRBV7-2
j_call: TRBJ2-4
d_call: -
cdr3_aa: CASSSQGGYLAKNIQYF
cdr3_nt: TGTGCCAGCAGCTCGCAAGGGGGGTATCTAGCCAAAAACATTCAGTACTTC

clone_size: -
v_call: TRBV21-1
j_call: TRBJ2-4
d_call: -
cdr3_aa: CASSTDRGLGKNIQYF
cdr3_nt: TGTGCCAGCAGTACGGACAGGGGGCTAGGCAAAAACATTCAGTACTTC

clone_size: -
v_call: TRBV7-6
j_call: TRBJ2-1
d_call: TRBD2
cdr3_aa: CASSSTGGHHEQFF
cdr3_nt: TGTGCCAGCAGCTCAACGGGAGGGCATCATGAGCAGTTCTTC

clone_size: -
v_call: TRBV27
j_call: TRBJ2-1
d_call: TRBD1
cdr3_aa: CASSLEPAGGAQQYNEQFF
cdr3_nt: TGTGCCAGCAGTTTAGAGCCGGCAGGGGGCGCACAACAATACAATGAGCAGTTCTTC

clone_size: -
v_call: TRBV12-3/TRBV12-4
j_call: TRBJ2-2
d_call: -
cdr3_aa: CASSFASSDTGELFF
cdr3_nt: TGTGCCAGCAGTTTTGCTAGCTCGGACACCGGGGAGCTGTTTTTT

clone_size: -
v_call: TRBV2
j_call: TRBJ1-6
d_call: -
cdr3_aa: CASRTSHSRSYNSPLHF
cdr3_nt: TGTGCCAGCAGGACCTCTCACAGTCGCTCCTATAATTCACCCCTCCACTTT

clone_size: -
v_call: TRBV4-1
j_call: TRBJ2-7
d_call: -
cdr3_aa: CASSQVGEREQYF
cdr3_nt: TGCGCCAGCAGCCAAGTCGGGGAGCGCGAGCAGTACTTC

clone_size: -
v_call: TRBV20-1
j_call: TRBJ2-1
d_call: TRBD2
cdr3_aa: CSARESVGLAENNEQFF
cdr3_nt: TGCAGTGCTAGAGAGTCGGTGGGACTAGCGGAAAACAATGAGCAGTTCTTC

clone_size: -
v_call: TRBV2
j_call: TRBJ1-1
d_call: -
cdr3_aa: CASSGYKFGGTEAFF
cdr3_nt: TGTGCCAGCAGTGGGTACAAGTTTGGGGGCACTGAAGCTTTCTTT

clone_size: -
v_call: TRBV15
j_call: TRBJ2-6
d_call: -
cdr3_aa: CATSRVFSGANVLTF
cdr3_nt: TGTGCCACCAGCAGAGTCTTCTCTGGGGCCAACGTCCTGACTTTC

clone_size: -
v_call: TRBV6-6
j_call: TRBJ2-7
d_call: TRBD2
cdr3_aa: CASSYTGGGDEQYF
cdr3_nt: TGTGCCAGCAGTTATACGGGGGGAGGGGACGAGCAGTACTTC

clone_size: many
v_call: TRBV29-1
j_call: TRBJ2-1
d_call: TRBD2
cdr3_aa: CSVGLADYNEQFF
cdr3_nt: TGCAGCGTGGGACTAGCGGACTACAATGAGCAGTTCTTC

clone_size: -
v_call: TRBV6-5
j_call: TRBJ1-1
d_call: -
cdr3_aa: CASSLSRDLMTEAFF
cdr3_nt: TGTGCCAGCAGCCTTTCCAGGGACCTGATGACTGAAGCTTTCTTT

clone_size: -
v_call: TRBV7-9
j_call: TRBJ2-5
d_call: -
cdr3_aa: CASSLAISEQYF
cdr3_nt: TGTGCCAGCAGCTTGGCCATCTCAGAGCAGTACTTC

clone_size: -
v_call: TRBV25-1
j_call: TRBJ2-7
d_call: -
cdr3_aa: CASSVALKTGEQYF
cdr3_nt: TGTGCCAGCAGTGTGGCCCTCAAAACTGGCGAGCAGTACTTC

clone_size: -
v_call: TRBV28
j_call: TRBJ1-5
d_call: -
cdr3_aa: CASSFLGPQHF
cdr3_nt: TGTGCTAGCAGTTTCCTTGGGCCCCAGCATTTT

clone_size: -
v_call: TRBV25-1
j_call: TRBJ2-7
d_call: TRBD1
cdr3_aa: CASTRGGQGLSEQYF
cdr3_nt: TGTGCCAGCACCCGAGGGGGACAGGGTTTGAGCGAGCAGTACTTC

clone_size: -
v_call: TRBV4-3
j_call: TRBJ2-3
d_call: TRBD1
cdr3_aa: CASSQDWDRDRPDTQYF
cdr3_nt: TGCGCCAGCAGCCAAGATTGGGACAGGGATAGGCCAGATACGCAGTATTTT

clone_size: -
v_call: TRBV6-6
j_call: TRBJ1-5
d_call: -
cdr3_aa: CASSVNGGQPQHF
cdr3_nt: TGTGCCAGCAGTGTAAACGGCGGTCAGCCCCAGCATTTT

clone_size: few
v_call: TRBV20-1
j_call: TRBJ2-1
d_call: TRBD2
cdr3_aa: CSATPLGGASNEQFF
cdr3_nt: TGCAGTGCCACCCCACTCGGGGGGGCAAGTAATGAGCAGTTCTTC

clone_size: -
v_call: TRBV4-3
j_call: TRBJ2-7
d_call: -
cdr3_aa: CASSQGTESLYEQYF
cdr3_nt: TGCGCCAGCAGCCAAGGAACAGAGTCCCTCTACGAGCAGTACTTC

clone_size: -
v_call: TRBV3-1
j_call: TRBJ2-4
d_call: -
cdr3_aa: CASSQGGARGAAIQYF
cdr3_nt: TGTGCCAGCAGCCAAGGGGGAGCCCGGGGGGCAGCCATTCAGTACTTC

clone_size: -
v_call: TRBV4-2
j_call: TRBJ2-3
d_call: TRBD2
cdr3_aa: CASSHPTSGGADTQYF
cdr3_nt: TGTGCCAGCAGCCACCCGACTAGCGGGGGTGCAGATACGCAGTATTTT

clone_size: -
v_call: TRBV12-3/TRBV12-4
j_call: TRBJ1-3
d_call: TRBD1
cdr3_aa: CASRERMGQALLYSGNTIYF
cdr3_nt: TGTGCCAGCAGGGAAAGGATGGGACAGGCCCTTCTGTACTCTGGAAACACCATATATTTT

clone_size: few
v_call: TRBV4-2
j_call: TRBJ2-7
d_call: TRBD1
cdr3_aa: CASSQRSGQATYEQYF
cdr3_nt: TGTGCCAGCAGCCAACGTTCCGGACAGGCCACCTACGAGCAGTACTTC

clone_size: -
v_call: TRBV12-3/TRBV12-4
j_call: TRBJ1-5
d_call: -
cdr3_aa: CASSLVPGGFGNQPQHF
cdr3_nt: TGTGCCAGCAGTTTAGTCCCTGGGGGTTTTGGCAATCAGCCCCAGCATTTT

clone_size: -
v_call: TRBV30
j_call: TRBJ2-7
d_call: TRBD1
cdr3_aa: CAWSPGTGYEQYF
cdr3_nt: TGTGCCTGGAGTCCCGGGACAGGCTACGAGCAGTACTTC

clone_size: -
v_call: TRBV20-1
j_call: TRBJ1-2
d_call: -
cdr3_aa: CSARDAGGYTF
cdr3_nt: TGCAGTGCTAGAGACGCAGGTGGCTACACCTTC

clone_size: -
v_call: TRBV11-3
j_call: TRBJ2-3
d_call: TRBD1
cdr3_aa: CASSLTSGGVTDTQYF
cdr3_nt: TGTGCCAGCAGCTTAACGTCAGGGGGTGTCACAGATACGCAGTATTTT

clone_size: -
v_call: TRBV18
j_call: TRBJ2-5
d_call: -
cdr3_aa: CASSPPSAYQETQYF
cdr3_nt: TGTGCCAGCTCACCACCTAGTGCGTATCAAGAGACCCAGTACTTC

clone_size: -
v_call: TRBV20-1
j_call: TRBJ2-5
d_call: TRBD2
cdr3_aa: CSARDRPPGLAGEGETQYF
cdr3_nt: TGCAGTGCTAGAGATAGGCCCCCGGGACTAGCGGGAGAGGGGGAGACCCAGTACTTC

clone_size: -
v_call: TRBV4-1
j_call: TRBJ2-7
d_call: -
cdr3_aa: CASSRSGGLTYEQYF
cdr3_nt: TGCGCCAGCAGCCGCTCAGGAGGGCTCACCTACGAGCAGTACTTC

clone_size: -
v_call: TRBV5-5
j_call: TRBJ1-4
d_call: -
cdr3_aa: CASRLGGANEKLFF
cdr3_nt: TGTGCCAGCAGATTGGGGGGGGCTAATGAAAAACTGTTTTTT

clone_size: -
v_call: TRBV5-7
j_call: TRBJ2-7
d_call: -
cdr3_aa: CASILDRANGEQYF
cdr3_nt: TGTGCCAGCATCCTGGACCGGGCTAATGGCGAGCAGTACTTC

clone_size: once
v_call: TRBV20-1
j_call: TRBJ2-7
d_call: TRBD2
cdr3_aa: CSASASGRAGKQYF
cdr3_nt: TGCAGTGCCTCGGCTAGCGGGAGGGCAGGGAAGCAGTACTTC

clone_size: -
v_call: TRBV12-3/TRBV12-4
j_call: TRBJ2-5
d_call: -
cdr3_aa: CPPGREETQYF
cdr3_nt: TGCCCCCCTGGTAGGGAAGAGACCCAGTACTTC

clone_size: -
v_call: TRBV7-2
j_call: TRBJ1-6
d_call: -
cdr3_aa: CASSLAGFNNSPLHF
cdr3_nt: TGTGCCAGCAGCTTAGCGGGGTTTAATAATTCACCCCTCCACTTT

clone_size: -
v_call: TRBV5-4
j_call: TRBJ1-2
d_call: -
cdr3_aa: CASSFLENGYTF
cdr3_nt: TGTGCCAGCAGCTTTTTAGAGAACGGCTACACCTTC

clone_size: -
v_call: TRBV14
j_call: TRBJ2-7
d_call: -
cdr3_aa: CASSQDEPLSSYEQYF
cdr3_nt: TGTGCCAGCAGCCAAGATGAACCACTCAGCTCCTACGAGCAGTACTTC

clone_size: -
v_call: TRBV5-1
j_call: TRBJ2-7
d_call: -
cdr3_aa: CASSWEGDYEQYF
cdr3_nt: TGCGCCAGCAGCTGGGAGGGGGACTACGAGCAGTACTTC

clone_size: once
v_call: TRBV10-3
j_call: TRBJ2-7
d_call: TRBD1
cdr3_aa: CAIREGQVTYEQYF
cdr3_nt: TGTGCCATCAGGGAGGGACAGGTAACCTACGAGCAGTACTTC

clone_size: -
v_call: TRBV20-1
j_call: TRBJ2-1
d_call: -
cdr3_aa: CSARGGRGWNEQFF
cdr3_nt: TGCAGTGCTAGAGGCGGTCGGGGATGGAATGAGCAGTTCTTC

clone_size: once
v_call: TRBV6-1
j_call: TRBJ1-4
d_call: -
cdr3_aa: CTSREQRTNEKLFF
cdr3_nt: TGTACCAGCAGGGAACAGAGAACTAATGAAAAACTGTTTTTT